This TCR beta chain emerged from a study of blood T cell repertoires in COVID-19 (dated by TCRdb to 2020 to 2021). In terms of the full investigation: Samples from collaborators originated in the United States, Italy and Spain and spanned both the acute and convalescent phases of COVID-19. Subjects who had been exposed to COVID-19, were actively infected with it, or had recovered from it provided the deeply sampled blood TCRbeta repertoires that made up the dataset. HLA class I and class II types, where available, came from metadata supplied by the sample provider rather than from assay-based typing. A de-identified subject ID, COVID-19 status, age in years and sex were almost always included in the sample metadata. The samples were drawn from the first 160 participants of the ongoing ImmuneRACE study and from roughly 1,300 subjects provided by 6 global collaborators. The material from the prospective study consisted of cDNA or gDNA derived from T cells, B-cell-depleted T cells, or PBMCs. The repertoires were released in a freely available public database intended as a resource for research on the immune response to SARS-CoV-2.

Concerning this clone itself: Its specific antigen is unknown. Per-base qualities were not stored, and no clone one base away is much larger.

TCRbeta CDR3 regions were amplified from genomic DNA by means of the immunoSEQ Assay, a bias-controlled multiplex PCR. From the authors' description of their analysis: The number of nucleated cells in each sample was estimated by amplification of reference gene primers within the assay. Sequence reads were collapsed and filtered to measure the absolute abundance of every unique TCRbeta CDR3 rearrangement. For each sample, productive Simpson clonality was calculated as the square root of Simpson's diversity index over productive rearrangements. Entries here come from immuneACCESS through TCRdb and include only in-frame sequences with V and J called. Some clones fail to appear in such tables; in the studies checked, an unresolved V gene covers under half of the shortfall, and the cause of the remainder is unknown. V and J calls and clone size are copied from that table; D and trimming were computed from the DNA. This sample comprises approximately 97,000 clones, approximately 80% of them detected only once. Roughly 4.1% of the sample belongs to the ten largest clones.

Collaborating institutions collected whole blood in K2EDTA tubes following their own protocols. Collaborator samples were shipped for TCRbeta analysis as frozen whole blood, isolated PBMCs, or DNA extracted from either sample type. Clipping removes 6 bases from V and 6 bases from J, with 10 as the unmatched junction base count. The CDR3 holds 14 amino acids from the cysteine to the phenylalanine. Just CDR3 DNA is preserved here, 42 bases in frame from base 1. The germline V gene (reference sequence) sets CDR1 to MNHEY and CDR2 to SMNVEV. Results and caveats for the whole study, not just this receptor: The quantity of clinical and demographic metadata differed by source and by participant and was supplied without curation.

Sequenced: peripheral blood. The chain uses TRBV27 and TRBJ1-2; TRBD1 lines up with 7 middle nucleotides. This TCR derives from a human donor in a cohort sampled during active COVID-19. The encoded CDR3 is CASRGQLGFDGYTF. The DNA sequence reads TGTGCCAGCAGGGGACAGCTTGGGTTTGATGGCTACACCTTC.